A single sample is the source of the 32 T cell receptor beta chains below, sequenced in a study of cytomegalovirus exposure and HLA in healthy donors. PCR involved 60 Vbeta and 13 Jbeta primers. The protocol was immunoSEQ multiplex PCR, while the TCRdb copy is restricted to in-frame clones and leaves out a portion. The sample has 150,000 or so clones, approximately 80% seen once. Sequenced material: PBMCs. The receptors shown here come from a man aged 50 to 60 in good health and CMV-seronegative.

CDR3 sequence (DNA): TGTGCCAGCAGTTACGGGACAGGGCCATCCTACGAGCAGTACTTC. Protein product: CASSYGTGPSYEQYF. The chain has TRBV6-6 and TRBJ2-7, with 9 bases that match TRBD1. The germline gives CDR1 MNHNY, CDR2 SVGAGI (reference sequence). The CDR3 has 15 amino acids. The V gene end was trimmed by 2 bases and the J gene end by 1 base; junction bases not matched to a gene: 3.

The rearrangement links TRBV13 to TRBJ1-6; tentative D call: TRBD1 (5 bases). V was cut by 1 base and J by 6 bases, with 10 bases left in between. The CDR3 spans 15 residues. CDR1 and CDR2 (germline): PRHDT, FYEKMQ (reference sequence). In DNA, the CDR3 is TGTGCCAGCAGCTTAGAATCAGGGTCTAATTCACCCCTCCACTTT. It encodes CASSLESGSNSPLHF.

CDR3 bases: TGTGCCAGCAGCACCGGGGGACAGGGTCAAGAGACCCAGTACTTC. Protein product: CASSTGGQGQETQYF. The rearrangement uses TRBV11-3 and TRBJ2-5; TRBD1 matches at 9 bases. The germline V gene encodes CDR1 SGHNT and CDR2 YENEEA. The ends lost 5 bases at V and 2 bases at J; junction bases unmatched: 6. The CDR3 spans 15 residues.

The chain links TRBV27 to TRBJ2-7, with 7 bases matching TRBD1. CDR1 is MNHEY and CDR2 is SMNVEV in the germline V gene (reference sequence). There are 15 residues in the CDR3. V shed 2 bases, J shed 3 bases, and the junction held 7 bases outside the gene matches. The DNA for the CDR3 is TGTGCCAGCAGTTTAACGGGACAGAGTCTCTACGAGCAGTACTTC. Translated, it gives CASSLTGQSLYEQYF.

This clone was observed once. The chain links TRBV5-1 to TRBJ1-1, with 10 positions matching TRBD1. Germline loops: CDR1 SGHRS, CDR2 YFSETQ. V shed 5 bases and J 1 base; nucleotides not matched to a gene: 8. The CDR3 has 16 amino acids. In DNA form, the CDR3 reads TGCGCCAGCAGTGACAGGGGGCTGGGGGAGAACACTGAAGCTTTCTTT. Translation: CASSDRGLGENTEAFF.

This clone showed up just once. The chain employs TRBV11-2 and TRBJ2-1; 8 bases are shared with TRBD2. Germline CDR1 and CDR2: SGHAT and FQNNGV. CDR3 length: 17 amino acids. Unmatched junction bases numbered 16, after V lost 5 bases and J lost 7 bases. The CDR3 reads CASSLFTSGLMGNEQFF. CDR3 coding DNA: TGTGCCAGCAGCCTCTTTACTAGCGGACTTATGGGGAATGAGCAGTTCTTC.

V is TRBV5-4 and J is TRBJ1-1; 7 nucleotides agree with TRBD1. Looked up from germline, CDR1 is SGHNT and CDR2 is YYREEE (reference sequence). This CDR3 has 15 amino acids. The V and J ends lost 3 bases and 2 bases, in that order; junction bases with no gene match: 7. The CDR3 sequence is CASSWTDRLNTEAFF. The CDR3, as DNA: TGTGCCAGCAGCTGGACGGACAGGTTAAACACTGAAGCTTTCTTT.

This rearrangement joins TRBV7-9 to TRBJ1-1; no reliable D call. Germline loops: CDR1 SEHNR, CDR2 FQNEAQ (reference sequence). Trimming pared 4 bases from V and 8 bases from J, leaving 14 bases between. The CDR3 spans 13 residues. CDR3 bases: TGTGCCAGCAGCTGGGTTTTGCGGTCCGAAGCTTTCTTT. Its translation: CASSWVLRSEAFF.

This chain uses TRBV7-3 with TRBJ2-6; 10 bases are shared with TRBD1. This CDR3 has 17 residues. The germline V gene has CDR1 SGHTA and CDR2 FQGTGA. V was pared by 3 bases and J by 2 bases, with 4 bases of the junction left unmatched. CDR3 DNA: TGTGCCAGCAGCTTCTCCGGGACAGGGGCTGGGGCCAACGTCCTGACTTTC. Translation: CASSFSGTGAGANVLTF.

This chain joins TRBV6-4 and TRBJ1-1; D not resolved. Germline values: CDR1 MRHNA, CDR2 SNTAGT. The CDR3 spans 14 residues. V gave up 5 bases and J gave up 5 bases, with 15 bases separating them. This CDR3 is CASSYYHTSTEAFF. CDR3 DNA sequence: TGTGCCAGCAGTTATTATCATACAAGTACTGAAGCTTTCTTT.

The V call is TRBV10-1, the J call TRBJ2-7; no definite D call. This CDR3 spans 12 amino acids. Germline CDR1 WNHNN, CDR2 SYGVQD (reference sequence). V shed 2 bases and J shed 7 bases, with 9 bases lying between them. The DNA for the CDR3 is TGCGCCAGCAGTGAGAACAAGAAGGAGCAGTACTTC. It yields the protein CASSENKKEQYF.

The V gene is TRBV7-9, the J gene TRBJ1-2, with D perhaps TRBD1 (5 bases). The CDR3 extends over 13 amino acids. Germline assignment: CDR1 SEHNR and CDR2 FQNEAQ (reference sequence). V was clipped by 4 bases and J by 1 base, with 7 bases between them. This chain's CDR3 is CASSSRVNYGYTF. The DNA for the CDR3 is TGTGCCAGCAGCTCCAGGGTTAACTATGGCTACACCTTC.

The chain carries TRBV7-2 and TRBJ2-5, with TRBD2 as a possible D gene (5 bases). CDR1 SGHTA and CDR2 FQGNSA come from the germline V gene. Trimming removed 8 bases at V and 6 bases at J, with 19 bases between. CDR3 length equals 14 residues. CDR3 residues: CASQWGGSRQTQYF. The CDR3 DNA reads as TGTGCCAGCCAATGGGGTGGGAGTAGGCAGACCCAGTACTTC.

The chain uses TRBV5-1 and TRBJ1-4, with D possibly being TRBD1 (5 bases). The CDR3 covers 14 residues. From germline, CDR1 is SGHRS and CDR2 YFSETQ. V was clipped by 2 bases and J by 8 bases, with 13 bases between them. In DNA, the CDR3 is TGCGCCAGCAGCTTTTGGAGGGGAGAGGAAAAACTGTTTTTT. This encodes CASSFWRGEEKLFF. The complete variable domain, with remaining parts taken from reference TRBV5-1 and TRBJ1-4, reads KAGVTQTPRYLIKTRGQQVTLSCSPISGHRSVSWYQQTPGQGLQFLFEYFSETQRNKGNFPGRFSGRQFSNSRSEMNVSTLELGDSALYLCASSFWRGEEKLFFGSGTQLSVL.

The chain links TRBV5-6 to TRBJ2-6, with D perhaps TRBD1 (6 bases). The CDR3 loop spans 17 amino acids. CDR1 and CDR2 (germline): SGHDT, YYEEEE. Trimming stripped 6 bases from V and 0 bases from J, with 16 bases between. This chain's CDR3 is CASKKVQGTSGANVLTF. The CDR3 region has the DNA TGTGCCAGCAAAAAGGTACAGGGTACCTCTGGGGCCAACGTCCTGACTTTC. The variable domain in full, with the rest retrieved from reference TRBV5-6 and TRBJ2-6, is DAGVTQSPTHLIKTRGQQVTLRCSPKSGHDTVSWYQQALGQGPQFIFQYYEEEERQRGNFPDRFSGHQFPNYSSELNVNALLLGDSALYLCASKKVQGTSGANVLTFGAGSRLTVL.

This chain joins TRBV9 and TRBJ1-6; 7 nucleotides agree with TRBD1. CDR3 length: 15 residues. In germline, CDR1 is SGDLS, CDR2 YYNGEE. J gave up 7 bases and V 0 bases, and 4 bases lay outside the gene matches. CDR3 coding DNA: TGTGCCAGCAGCGTAGAGGGACAGATCAATTCACCCCTCCACTTT. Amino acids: CASSVEGQINSPLHF. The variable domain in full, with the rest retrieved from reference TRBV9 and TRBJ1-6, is DSGVTQTPKHLITATGQRVTLRCSPRSGDLSVYWYQQSLDQGLQFLIQYYNGEERAKGNILERFSAQQFPDLHSELNLSSLELGDSALYFCASSVEGQINSPLHFGNGTRLTVT.

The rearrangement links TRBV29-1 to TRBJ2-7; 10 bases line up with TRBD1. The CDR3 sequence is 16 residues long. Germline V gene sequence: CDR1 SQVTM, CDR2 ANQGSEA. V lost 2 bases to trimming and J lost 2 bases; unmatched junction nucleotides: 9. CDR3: CSVELRGTGVAYEQYF. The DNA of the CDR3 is TGCAGCGTTGAATTAAGGGGGACAGGGGTCGCCTACGAGCAGTACTTC.

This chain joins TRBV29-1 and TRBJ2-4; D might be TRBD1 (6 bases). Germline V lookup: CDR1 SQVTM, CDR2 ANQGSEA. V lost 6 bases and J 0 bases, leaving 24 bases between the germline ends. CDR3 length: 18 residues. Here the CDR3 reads CSVLYRDNRGLAKNIQYF. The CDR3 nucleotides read TGCAGCGTACTGTACCGGGACAATAGAGGACTAGCCAAAAACATTCAGTACTTC.

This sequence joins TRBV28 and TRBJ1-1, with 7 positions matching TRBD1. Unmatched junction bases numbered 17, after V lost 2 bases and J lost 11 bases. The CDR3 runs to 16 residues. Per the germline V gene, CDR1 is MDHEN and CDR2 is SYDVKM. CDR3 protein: CASSLAGKGQAERAFF. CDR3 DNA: TGTGCCAGCAGTTTAGCGGGGAAAGGACAGGCAGAAAGGGCTTTCTTT.

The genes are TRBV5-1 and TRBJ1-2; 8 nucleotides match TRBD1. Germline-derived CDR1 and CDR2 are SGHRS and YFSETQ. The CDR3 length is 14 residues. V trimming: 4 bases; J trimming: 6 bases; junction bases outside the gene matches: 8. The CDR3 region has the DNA TGCGCCAGCAGCCGCGGACAGGGTCAGAATGGCTACACCTTC. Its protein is CASSRGQGQNGYTF.

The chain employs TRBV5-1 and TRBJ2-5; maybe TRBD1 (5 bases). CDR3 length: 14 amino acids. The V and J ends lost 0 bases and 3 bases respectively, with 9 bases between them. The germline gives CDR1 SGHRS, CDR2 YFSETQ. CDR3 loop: CASSLGGTEETQYF. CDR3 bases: TGCGCCAGCAGCTTGGGGGGCACCGAAGAGACCCAGTACTTC.

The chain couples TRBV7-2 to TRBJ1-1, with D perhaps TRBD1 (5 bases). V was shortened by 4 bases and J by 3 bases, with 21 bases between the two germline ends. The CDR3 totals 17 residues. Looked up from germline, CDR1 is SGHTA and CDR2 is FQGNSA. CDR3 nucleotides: TGTGCCAGCAGCTATAACAGGTACTTGGCCCAGGACACTGAAGCTTTCTTT. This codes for CASSYNRYLAQDTEAFF.

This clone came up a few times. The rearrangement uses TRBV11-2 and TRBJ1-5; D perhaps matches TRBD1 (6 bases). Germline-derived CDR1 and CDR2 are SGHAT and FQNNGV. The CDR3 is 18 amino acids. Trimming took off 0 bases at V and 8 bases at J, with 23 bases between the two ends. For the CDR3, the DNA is TGTGCCAGCAGCTTAGACAGGGGCGGTGGGGGGGGAAGTAAGCCCCAGCATTTT. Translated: CASSLDRGGGGGSKPQHF.

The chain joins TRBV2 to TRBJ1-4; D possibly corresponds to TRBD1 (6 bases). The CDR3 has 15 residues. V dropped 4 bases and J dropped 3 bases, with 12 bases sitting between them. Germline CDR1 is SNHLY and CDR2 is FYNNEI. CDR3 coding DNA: TGTGCCAGCAGTGTAGGGGGTCGGCCTAATGAAAAACTGTTTTTT. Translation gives CASSVGGRPNEKLFF. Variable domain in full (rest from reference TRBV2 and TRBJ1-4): EPEVTQTPSHQVTQMGQEVILRCVPISNHLYFYWYRQILGQKVEFLVSFYNNEISEKSEIFDDQFSVERPDGSNFTLKIRSTKLEDSAMYFCASSVGGRPNEKLFFGSGTQLSVL.

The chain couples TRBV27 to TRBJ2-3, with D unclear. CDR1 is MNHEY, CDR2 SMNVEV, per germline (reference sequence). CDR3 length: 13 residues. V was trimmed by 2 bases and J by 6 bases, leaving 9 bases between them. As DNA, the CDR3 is TGTGCCAGCAGTTTAAGACTTGTTGATACGCAGTATTTT. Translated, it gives CASSLRLVDTQYF.

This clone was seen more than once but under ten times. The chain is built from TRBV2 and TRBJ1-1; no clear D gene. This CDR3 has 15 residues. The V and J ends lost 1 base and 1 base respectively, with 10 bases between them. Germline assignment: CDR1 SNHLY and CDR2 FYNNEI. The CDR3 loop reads CASSEGGIGNTEAFF. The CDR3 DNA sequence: TGTGCCAGCAGTGAAGGAGGGATAGGGAACACTGAAGCTTTCTTT.

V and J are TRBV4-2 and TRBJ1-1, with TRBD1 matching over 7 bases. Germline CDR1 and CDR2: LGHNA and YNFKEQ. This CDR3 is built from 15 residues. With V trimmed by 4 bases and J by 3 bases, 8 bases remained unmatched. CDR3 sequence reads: CASSPTGPPDTEAFF. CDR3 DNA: TGTGCCAGCAGCCCGACAGGGCCCCCCGACACTGAAGCTTTCTTT.

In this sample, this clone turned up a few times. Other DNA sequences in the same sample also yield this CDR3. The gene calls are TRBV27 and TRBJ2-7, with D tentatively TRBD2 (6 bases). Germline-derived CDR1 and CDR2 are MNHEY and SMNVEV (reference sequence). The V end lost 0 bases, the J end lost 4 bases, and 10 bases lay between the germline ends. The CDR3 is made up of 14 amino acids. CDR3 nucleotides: TGTGCCAGCAGTTTATCGCGGGGACCGTACGAGCAGTACTTC. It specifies CASSLSRGPYEQYF.

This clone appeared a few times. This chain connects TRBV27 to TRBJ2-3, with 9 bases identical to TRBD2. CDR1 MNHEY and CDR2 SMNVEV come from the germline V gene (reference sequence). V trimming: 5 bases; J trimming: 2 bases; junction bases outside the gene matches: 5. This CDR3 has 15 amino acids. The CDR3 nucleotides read TGTGCCAGCAGTGAGCGGGGGGCCGTCACAGATACGCAGTATTTT. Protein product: CASSERGAVTDTQYF.

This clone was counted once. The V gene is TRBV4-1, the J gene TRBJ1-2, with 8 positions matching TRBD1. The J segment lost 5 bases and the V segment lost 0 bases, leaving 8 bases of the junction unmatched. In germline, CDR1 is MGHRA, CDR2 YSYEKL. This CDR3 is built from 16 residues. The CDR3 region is CASSQETTGAAYGYTF. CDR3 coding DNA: TGCGCCAGCAGCCAAGAGACGACAGGGGCCGCTTATGGCTACACCTTC.

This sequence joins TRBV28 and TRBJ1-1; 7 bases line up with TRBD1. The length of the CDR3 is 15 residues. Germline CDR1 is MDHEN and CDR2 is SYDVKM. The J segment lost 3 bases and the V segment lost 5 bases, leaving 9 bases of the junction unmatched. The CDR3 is CASSQGGAVDTEAFF. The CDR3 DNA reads TGTGCCAGCAGTCAGGGGGGAGCAGTGGACACTGAAGCTTTCTTT.

CDR3: CASSYAGGTTEAFF. The CDR3 DNA is TGTGCCAGCAGTTACGCAGGGGGCACGACTGAAGCTTTCTTT. The chain joins TRBV6-6 to TRBJ1-1, with 8 nucleotides matching TRBD1. The CDR3 has 14 amino acids. From germline, CDR1 is MNHNY and CDR2 SVGAGI (reference sequence). The V segment lost 2 bases and the J segment 5 bases; nucleotides outside the gene matches: 4.